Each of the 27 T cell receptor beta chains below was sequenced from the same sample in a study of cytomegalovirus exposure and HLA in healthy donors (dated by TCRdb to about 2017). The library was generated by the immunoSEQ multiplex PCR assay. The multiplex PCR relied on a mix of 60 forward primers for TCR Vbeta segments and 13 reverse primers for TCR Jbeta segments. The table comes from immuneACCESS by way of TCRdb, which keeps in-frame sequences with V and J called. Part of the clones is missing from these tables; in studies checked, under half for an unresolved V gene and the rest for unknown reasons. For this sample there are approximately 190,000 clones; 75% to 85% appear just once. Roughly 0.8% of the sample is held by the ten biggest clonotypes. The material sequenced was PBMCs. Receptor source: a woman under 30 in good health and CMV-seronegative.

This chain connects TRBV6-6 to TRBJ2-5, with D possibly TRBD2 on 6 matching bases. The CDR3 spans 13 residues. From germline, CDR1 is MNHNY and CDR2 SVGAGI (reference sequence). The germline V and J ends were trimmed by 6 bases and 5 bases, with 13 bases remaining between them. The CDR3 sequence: CASSPAGLETQYF. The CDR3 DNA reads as TGTGCCAGCAGCCCGGCGGGGTTGGAGACCCAGTACTTC.

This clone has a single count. The CDR3: CAINEDSLHYNEQFF. For the CDR3, the DNA is TGTGCCATCAACGAGGACAGCCTCCACTACAATGAGCAGTTCTTC. The genes are TRBV10-3 and TRBJ2-1; tentative D call: TRBD1 (6 bases). The CDR3 spans 15 residues. Germline V CDR1 and CDR2: ENHRY, SYGVKD. With 7 bases removed from V and 3 bases from J, the gap between germline ends came to 16 bases.

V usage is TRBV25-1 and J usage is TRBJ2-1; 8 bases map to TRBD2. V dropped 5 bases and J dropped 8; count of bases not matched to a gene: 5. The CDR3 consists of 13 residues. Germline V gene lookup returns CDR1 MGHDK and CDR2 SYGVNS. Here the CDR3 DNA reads TGTGCCAGCAGTAATAGCGGGACGCATGAGCAGTTCTTC. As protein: CASSNSGTHEQFF.

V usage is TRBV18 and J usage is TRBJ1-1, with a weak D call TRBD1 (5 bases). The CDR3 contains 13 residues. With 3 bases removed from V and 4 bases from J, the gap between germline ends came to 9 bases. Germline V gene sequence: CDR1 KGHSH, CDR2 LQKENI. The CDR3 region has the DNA TGTGCCAGCTCACCGGTGGGGGGCACTGAAGCTTTCTTT. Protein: CASSPVGGTEAFF. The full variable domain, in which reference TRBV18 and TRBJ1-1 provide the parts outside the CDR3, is NAGVMQNPRHLVRRRGQEARLRCSPMKGHSHVYWYRQLPEEGLKFMVYLQKENIIDESGMPKERFSAEFPKEGPSILRIQQVVRGDSAAYFCASSPVGGTEAFFGQGTRLTVV.

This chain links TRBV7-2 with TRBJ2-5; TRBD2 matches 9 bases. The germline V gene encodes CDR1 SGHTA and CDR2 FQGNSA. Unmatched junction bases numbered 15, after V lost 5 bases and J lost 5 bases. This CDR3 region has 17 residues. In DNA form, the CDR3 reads TGTGCCAGCAGCCCGGCCCGCGGGAGGGCCATCGATGAGACCCAGTACTTC. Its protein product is CASSPARGRAIDETQYF.

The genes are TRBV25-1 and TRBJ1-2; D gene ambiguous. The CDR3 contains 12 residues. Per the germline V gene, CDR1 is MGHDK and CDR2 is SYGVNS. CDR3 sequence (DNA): TGTCCGTCCGATCGGACGGGGAATGGCTACACCTTC. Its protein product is CPSDRTGNGYTF.

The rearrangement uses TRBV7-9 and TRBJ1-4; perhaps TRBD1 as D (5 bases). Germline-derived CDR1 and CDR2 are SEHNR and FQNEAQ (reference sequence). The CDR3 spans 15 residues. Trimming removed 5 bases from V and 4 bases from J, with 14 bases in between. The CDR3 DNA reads TGTGCCAGCAGCGGGAGGGGCGGGGATAATGAAAAACTGTTTTTT. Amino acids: CASSGRGGDNEKLFF.

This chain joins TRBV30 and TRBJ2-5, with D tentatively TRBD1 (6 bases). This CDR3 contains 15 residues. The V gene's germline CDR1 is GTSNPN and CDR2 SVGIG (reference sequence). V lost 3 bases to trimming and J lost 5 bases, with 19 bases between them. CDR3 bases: TGTGCCTGGAGCGAATGGCGTGCAGGGGTCGAGACCCAGTACTTC. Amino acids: CAWSEWRAGVETQYF.

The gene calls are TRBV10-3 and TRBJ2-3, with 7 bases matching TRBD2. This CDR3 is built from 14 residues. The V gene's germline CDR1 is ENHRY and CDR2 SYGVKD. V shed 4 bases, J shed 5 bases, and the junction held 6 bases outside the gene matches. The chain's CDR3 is CAISVGGGRDTQYF. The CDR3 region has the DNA TGTGCCATCAGTGTCGGCGGGGGAAGAGATACGCAGTATTTT.

CDR3 sequence (DNA): TGTGCCAGCAGTTACCTCGGGACAGGTCTTTCCAATGAGCAGTTCTTC. It translates to CASSYLGTGLSNEQFF. V is TRBV6-5 and J is TRBJ2-1, with 8 bases identical to TRBD1. J lost 6 bases, V lost 2 bases, and 9 bases had no gene match. Germline V gene lookup returns CDR1 MNHEY and CDR2 SVGAGI. The CDR3 length is 16 residues.

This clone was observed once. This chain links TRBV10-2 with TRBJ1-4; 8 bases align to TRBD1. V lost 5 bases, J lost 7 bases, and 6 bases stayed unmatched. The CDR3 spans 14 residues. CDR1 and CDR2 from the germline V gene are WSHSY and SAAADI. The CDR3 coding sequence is TGCGCCAGCAGTTCAGGGGGCAGTGGTGAAAAACTGTTTTTT. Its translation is CASSSGGSGEKLFF.

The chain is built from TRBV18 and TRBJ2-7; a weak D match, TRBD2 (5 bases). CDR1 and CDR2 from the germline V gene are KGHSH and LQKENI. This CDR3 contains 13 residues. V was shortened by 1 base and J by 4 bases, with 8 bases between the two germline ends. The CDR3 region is CASSPLEGYEQYF. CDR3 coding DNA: TGTGCCAGCTCACCACTCGAGGGATACGAGCAGTACTTC.

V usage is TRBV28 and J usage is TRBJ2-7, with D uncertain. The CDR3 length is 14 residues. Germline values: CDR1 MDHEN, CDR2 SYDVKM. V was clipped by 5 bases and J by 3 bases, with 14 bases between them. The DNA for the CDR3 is TGTGCCAGCAGTCCCCCACTGCGCGGCTACGAGCAGTACTTC. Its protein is CASSPPLRGYEQYF. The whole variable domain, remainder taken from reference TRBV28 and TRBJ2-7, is DVKVTQSSRYLVKRTGEKVFLECVQDMDHENMFWYRQDPGLGLRLIYFSYDVKMKEKGDIPEGYSVSREKKERFSLILESASTNQTSMYLCASSPPLRGYEQYFGPGTRLTVT.

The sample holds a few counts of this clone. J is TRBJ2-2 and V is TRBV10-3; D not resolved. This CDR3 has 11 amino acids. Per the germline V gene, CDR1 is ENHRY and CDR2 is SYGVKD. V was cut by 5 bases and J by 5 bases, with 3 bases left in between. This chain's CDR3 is CAISRTGELFF. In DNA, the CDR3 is TGTGCCATCAGTCGGACCGGGGAGCTGTTTTTT.

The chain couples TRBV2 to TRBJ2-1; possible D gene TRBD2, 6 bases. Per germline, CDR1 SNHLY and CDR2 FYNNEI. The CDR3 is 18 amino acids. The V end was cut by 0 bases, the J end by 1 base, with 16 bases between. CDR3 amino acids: CASSEAFGSSTSYNEQFF. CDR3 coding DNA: TGTGCCAGCAGTGAAGCTTTCGGGAGCTCCACATCCTACAATGAGCAGTTCTTC. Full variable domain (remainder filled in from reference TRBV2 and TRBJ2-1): EPEVTQTPSHQVTQMGQEVILRCVPISNHLYFYWYRQILGQKVEFLVSFYNNEISEKSEIFDDQFSVERPDGSNFTLKIRSTKLEDSAMYFCASSEAFGSSTSYNEQFFGPGTRLTVL.

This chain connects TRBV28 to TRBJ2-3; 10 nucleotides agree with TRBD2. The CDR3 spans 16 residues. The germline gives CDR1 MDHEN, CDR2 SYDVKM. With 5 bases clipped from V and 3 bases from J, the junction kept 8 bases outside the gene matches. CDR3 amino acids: CASSPPSGRGTDTQYF. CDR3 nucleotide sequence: TGTGCCAGCAGTCCCCCTAGCGGGAGAGGTACAGATACGCAGTATTTT.

This CDR3 reads CASSFIRDSYNEQFF. Written as DNA, the CDR3 is TGTGCCAGCAGCTTTATCAGGGACTCCTACAATGAGCAGTTCTTC. The J gene is TRBJ2-1, the V gene TRBV7-2; tentatively, D is TRBD1 (5 bases). V was cut by 3 bases and J by 0 bases, with 9 bases left in between. The CDR3 is 15 amino acids. CDR1 is SGHTA, CDR2 FQGNSA, per germline.

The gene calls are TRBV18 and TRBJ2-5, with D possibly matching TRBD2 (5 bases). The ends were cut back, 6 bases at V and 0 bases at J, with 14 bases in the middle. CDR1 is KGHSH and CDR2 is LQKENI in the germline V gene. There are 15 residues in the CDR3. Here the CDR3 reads CASSLPDWYQETQYF. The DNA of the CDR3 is TGTGCCAGCTCCCTCCCGGACTGGTACCAAGAGACCCAGTACTTC.

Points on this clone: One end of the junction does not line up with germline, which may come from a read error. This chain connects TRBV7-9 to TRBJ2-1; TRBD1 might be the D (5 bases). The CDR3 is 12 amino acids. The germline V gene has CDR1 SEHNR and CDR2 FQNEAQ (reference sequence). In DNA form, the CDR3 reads TGTTCCAGTGACAGCTCCTACAATGAGCAGTTCTTC. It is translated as CSSDSSYNEQFF.

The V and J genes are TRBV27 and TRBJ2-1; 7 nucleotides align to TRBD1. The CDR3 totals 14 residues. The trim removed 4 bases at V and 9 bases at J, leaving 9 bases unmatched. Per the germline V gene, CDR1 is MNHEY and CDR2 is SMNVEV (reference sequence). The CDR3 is CASSWVTGNAEQFF. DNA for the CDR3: TGTGCCAGCAGTTGGGTGACAGGGAATGCTGAGCAGTTCTTC.

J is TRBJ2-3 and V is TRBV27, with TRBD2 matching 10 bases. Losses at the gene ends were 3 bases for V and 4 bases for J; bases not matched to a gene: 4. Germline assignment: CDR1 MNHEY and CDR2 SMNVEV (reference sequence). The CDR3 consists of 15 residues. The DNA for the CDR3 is TGTGCCAGCAGTTTGGCTAGCGGGAGCTCAGATACGCAGTATTTT. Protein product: CASSLASGSSDTQYF.

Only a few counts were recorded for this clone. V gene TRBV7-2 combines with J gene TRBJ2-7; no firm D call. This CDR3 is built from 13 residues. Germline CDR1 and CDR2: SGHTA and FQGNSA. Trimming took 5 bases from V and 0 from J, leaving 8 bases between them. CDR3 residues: CASSRGHSYEQYF. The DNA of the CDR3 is TGTGCCAGCAGCCGAGGCCACTCCTACGAGCAGTACTTC.

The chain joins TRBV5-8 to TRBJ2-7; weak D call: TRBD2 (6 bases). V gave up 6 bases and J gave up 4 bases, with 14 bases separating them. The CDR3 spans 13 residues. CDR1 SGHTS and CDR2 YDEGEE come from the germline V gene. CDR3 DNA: TGTGCCAGCAAGGGCGGGAATTCGTACGAGCAGTACTTC. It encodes CASKGGNSYEQYF.

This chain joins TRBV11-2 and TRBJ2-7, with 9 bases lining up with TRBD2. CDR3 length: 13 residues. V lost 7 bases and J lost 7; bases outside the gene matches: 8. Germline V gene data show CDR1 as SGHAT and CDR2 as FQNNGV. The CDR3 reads CASTRGRAFEQYF. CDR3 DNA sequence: TGTGCCAGCACGCGCGGGAGGGCCTTTGAGCAGTACTTC. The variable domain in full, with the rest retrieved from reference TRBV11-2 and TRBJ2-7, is EAGVAQSPRYKIIEKRQSVAFWCNPISGHATLYWYQQILGQGPKLLIQFQNNGVVDDSQLPKDRFSAERLKGVDSTLKIQPAKLEDSAVYLCASTRGRAFEQYFGPGTRLTVT.

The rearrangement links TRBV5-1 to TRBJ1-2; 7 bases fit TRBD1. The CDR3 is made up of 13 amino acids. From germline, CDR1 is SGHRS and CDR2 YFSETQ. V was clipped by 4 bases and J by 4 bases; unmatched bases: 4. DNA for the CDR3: TGCGCCAGCAGCCCACGGGACAGCTATGGCTACACCTTC. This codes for CASSPRDSYGYTF.

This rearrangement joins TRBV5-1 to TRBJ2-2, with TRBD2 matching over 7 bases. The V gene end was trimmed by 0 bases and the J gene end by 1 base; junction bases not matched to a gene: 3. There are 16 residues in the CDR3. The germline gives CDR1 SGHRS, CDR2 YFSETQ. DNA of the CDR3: TGCGCCAGCAGCTTGGAAGGCGGGGGGAACACCGGGGAGCTGTTTTTT. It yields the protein CASSLEGGGNTGELFF.

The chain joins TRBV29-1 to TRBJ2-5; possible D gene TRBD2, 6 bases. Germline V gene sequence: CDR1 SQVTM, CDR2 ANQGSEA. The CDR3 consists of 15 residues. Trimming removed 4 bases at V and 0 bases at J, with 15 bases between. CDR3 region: CSVVTSGVNQETQYF. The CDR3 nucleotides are TGCAGCGTTGTGACTAGTGGGGTAAACCAAGAGACCCAGTACTTC.